This T cell receptor beta chain comes out of a study of blood T cell repertoires in COVID-19. In the study overall: Samples representing acute and convalescent COVID-19 were sourced from the United States, Italy and Spain. PBMCs, B-cell-depleted T cells, or T cells provided the cDNA or gDNA that made up the material.

Per the original data handling: Amplified reference gene primers provided the basis for estimating nucleated cell counts. Sequencing used immunoSEQ multiplex PCR; TCRdb keeps in-frame clones, though not all of them. V, J and clone size are taken as reported in that table, and D and trimming were inferred from the DNA itself. The sample yields more than 35,000 clones, 80% to 90% seen once. The length of the CDR3 is 13 residues. Germline V gives CDR1 LNHDA, CDR2 SQIVND (reference sequence). V lost 9 bases and J lost 5; bases outside the gene matches: 6. The receptor comes from a human donor in a cohort sampled during active COVID-19. The gene calls are TRBV19 and TRBJ2-5; 10 positions match TRBD1. Sequenced material: peripheral blood. The CDR3 loop reads CASRQGAWETQYF. CDR3 nucleotides: TGTGCCAGCAGACAGGGGGCGTGGGAGACCCAGTACTTC.